This T cell receptor (beta chain) was sequenced for a study of T-cell reconstitution after alpha-beta-depleted transplantation in children. Preparation of the TCRbeta library used unique molecular identifiers. TCRdb re-analysed the PCR reads in MiXCR, keeping a single row per CDR3 protein. This sample has some 500,000 distinct CDR3 sequences, with 32% found just once. Deletions cut 8 bases from V and 5 bases from J, with 15 bases between. CDR3 length: 13 residues. This clonotype was seen a handful of times. This specimen consisted of PBMCs from the stem cell graft donor, obtained from the stem cell graft. The receptor was isolated from a human donor who donated a stem cell graft to a child with aplastic anemia. V and J are TRBV12-3 or TRBV12-4 and TRBJ2-5; D is undetermined. CDR3 protein: CASERGRWETQYF. CDR3 coding DNA: TGTGCCAGCGAACGTGGAAGGTGGGAGACCCAGTACTTC.